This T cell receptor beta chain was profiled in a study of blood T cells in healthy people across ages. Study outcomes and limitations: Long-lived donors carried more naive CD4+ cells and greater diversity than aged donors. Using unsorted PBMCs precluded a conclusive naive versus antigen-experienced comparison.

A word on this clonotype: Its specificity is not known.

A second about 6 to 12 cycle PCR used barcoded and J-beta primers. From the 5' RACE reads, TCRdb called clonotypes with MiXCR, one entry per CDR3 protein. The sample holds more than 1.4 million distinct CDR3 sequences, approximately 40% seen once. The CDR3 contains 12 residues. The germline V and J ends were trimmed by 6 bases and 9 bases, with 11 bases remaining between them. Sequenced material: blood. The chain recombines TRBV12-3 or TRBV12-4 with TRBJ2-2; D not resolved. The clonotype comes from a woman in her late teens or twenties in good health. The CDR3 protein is CASSISLRELFF. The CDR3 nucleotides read TGTGCCAGCAGCATCTCTTTACGGGAGCTGTTTTTT.